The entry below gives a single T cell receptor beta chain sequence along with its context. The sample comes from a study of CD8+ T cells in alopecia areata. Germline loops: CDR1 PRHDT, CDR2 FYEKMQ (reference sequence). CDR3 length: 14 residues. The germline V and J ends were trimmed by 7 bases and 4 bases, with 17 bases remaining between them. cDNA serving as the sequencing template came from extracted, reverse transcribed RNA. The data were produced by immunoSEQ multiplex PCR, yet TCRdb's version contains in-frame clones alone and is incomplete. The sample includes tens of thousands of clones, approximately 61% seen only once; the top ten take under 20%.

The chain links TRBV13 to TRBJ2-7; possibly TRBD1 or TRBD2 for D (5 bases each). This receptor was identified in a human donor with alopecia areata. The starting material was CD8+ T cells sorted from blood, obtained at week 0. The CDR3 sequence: CASTGTESRYEQYF. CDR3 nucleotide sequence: TGTGCCAGCACCGGGACCGAGTCTCGTTACGAGCAGTACTTC. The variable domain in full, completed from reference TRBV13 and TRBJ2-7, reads AAGVIQSPRHLIKEKRETATLKCYPIPRHDTVYWYQQGPGQDPQFLISFYEKMQSDKGSIPDRFSAQQFSDYHSELNMSSLELGDSALYFCASTGTESRYEQYFGPGTRLTVT.